This T cell receptor beta chain was profiled in a study of shared clonotypes between healthy human individuals. This CDR3 is 15 amino acids long. The germline CDR1 and CDR2 sequences are LGHNA and YSLEER. The protocol was immunoSEQ multiplex PCR, while the TCRdb copy is restricted to in-frame clones and leaves out a portion. In the table there are 450,000 to 500,000 clones, about 72% of which are singletons. This TCR came from a woman in her thirties or forties in good health. Some clones in this sample may be carry-over from other donors' samples. Sequences were obtained from PBMCs. The rearrangement joins TRBV4-3 to TRBJ2-5; weak D call: TRBD1 (6 bases). The DNA end lines up better with TRBJ2-7; the J call may be wrong. The CDR3 loop is CASSQDPQGPYEQYF. The CDR3 nucleotides are TGCGCCAGCAGCCAAGATCCACAGGGACCCTACGAGCAGTACTTC.